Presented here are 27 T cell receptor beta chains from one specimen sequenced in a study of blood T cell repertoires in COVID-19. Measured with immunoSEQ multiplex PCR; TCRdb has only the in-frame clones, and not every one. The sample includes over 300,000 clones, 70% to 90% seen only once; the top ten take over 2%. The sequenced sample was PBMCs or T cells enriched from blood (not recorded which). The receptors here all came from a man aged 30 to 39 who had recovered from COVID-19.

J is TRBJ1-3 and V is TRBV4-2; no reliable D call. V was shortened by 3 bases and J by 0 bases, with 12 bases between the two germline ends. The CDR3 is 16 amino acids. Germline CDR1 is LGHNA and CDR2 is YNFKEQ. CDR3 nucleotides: TGTGCCAGCAGCCAGGACTTACCGGACTCTGGAAACACCATATATTTT. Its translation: CASSQDLPDSGNTIYF.

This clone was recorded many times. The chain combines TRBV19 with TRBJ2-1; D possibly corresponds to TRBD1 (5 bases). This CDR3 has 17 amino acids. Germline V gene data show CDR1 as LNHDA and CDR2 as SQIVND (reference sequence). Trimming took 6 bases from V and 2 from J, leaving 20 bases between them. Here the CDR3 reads CASRQSPNQGPYNEQFF. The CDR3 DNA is TGTGCCAGTAGGCAGAGTCCCAACCAGGGCCCCTACAATGAGCAGTTCTTC. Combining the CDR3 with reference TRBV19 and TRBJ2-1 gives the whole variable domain DGGITQSPKYLFRKEGQNVTLSCEQNLNHDAMYWYRQDPGQGLRLIYYSQIVNDFQKGDIAEGYSVSREKKESFPLTVTSAQKNPTAFYLCASRQSPNQGPYNEQFFGPGTRLTVL.

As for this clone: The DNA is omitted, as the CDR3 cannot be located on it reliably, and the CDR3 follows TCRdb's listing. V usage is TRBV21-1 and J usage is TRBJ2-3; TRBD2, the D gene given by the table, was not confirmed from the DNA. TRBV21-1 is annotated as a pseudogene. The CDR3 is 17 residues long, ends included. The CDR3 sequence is CASTNGPWGDGTDTQYF.

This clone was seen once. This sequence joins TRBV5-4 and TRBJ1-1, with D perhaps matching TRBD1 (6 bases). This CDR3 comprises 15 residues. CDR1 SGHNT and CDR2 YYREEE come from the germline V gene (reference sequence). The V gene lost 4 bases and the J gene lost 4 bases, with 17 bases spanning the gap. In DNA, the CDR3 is TGTGCCAGCAGCATGGACAGCGGTGTCGGCACTGAAGCTTTCTTT. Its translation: CASSMDSGVGTEAFF.

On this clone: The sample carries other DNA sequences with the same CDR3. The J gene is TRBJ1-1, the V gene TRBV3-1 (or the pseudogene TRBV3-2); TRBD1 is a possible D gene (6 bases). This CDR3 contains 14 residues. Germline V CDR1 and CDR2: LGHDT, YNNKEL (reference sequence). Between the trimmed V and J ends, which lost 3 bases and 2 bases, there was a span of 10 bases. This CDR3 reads CASSQTGGNTEAFF. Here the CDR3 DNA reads TGTGCCAGCAGCCAGACAGGCGGAAACACTGAAGCTTTCTTT.

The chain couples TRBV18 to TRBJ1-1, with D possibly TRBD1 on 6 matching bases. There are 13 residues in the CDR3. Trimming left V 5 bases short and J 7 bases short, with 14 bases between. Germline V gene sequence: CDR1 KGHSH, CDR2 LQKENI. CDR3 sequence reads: CASSGQSRFEAFF. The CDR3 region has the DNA TGTGCCAGCTCAGGACAGAGCCGCTTTGAAGCTTTCTTT.

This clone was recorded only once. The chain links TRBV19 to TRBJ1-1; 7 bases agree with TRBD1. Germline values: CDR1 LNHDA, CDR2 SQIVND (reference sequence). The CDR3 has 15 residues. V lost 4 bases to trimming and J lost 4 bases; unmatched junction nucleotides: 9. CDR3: CASSSDRARGTEAFF. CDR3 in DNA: TGTGCCAGTAGTAGCGACAGGGCAAGAGGCACTGAAGCTTTCTTT.

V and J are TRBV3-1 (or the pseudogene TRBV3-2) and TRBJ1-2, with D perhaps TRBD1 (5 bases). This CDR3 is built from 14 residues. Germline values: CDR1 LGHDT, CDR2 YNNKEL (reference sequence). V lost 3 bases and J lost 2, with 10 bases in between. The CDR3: CASSHGQGNYGYTF. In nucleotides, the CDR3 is TGTGCCAGCAGCCATGGACAAGGGAACTATGGCTACACCTTC.

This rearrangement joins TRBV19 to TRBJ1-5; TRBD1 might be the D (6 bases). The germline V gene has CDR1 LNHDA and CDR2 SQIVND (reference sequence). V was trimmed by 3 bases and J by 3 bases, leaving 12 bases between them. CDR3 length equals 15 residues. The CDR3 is CASSIGQIPNQPQHF. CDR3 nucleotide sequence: TGTGCCAGTAGTATTGGACAGATACCCAATCAGCCCCAGCATTTT.

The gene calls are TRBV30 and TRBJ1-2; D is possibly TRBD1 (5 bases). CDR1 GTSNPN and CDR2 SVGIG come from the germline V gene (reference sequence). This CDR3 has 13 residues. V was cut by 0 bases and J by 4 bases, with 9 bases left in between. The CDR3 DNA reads TGTGCCTGGAGTGTAGGGCAGGGCTATGGCTACACCTTC. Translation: CAWSVGQGYGYTF.

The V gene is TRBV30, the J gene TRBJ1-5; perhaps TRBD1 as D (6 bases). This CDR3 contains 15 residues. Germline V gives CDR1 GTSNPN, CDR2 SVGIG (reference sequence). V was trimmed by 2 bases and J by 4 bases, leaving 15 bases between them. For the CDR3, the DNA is TGTGCCTGGAGTCTTTCCGGACAGTTAAATCAGCCCCAGCATTTT. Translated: CAWSLSGQLNQPQHF.

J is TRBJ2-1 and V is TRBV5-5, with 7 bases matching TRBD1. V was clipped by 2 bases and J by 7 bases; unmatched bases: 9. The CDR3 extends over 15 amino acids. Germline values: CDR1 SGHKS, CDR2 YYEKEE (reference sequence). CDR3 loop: CASSLKTGFENEQFF. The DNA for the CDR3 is TGTGCCAGCAGCTTAAAGACAGGGTTTGAGAATGAGCAGTTCTTC.

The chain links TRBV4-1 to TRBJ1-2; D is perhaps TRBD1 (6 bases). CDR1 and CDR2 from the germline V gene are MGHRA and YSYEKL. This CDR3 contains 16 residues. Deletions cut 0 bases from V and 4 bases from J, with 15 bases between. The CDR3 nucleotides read TGCGCCAGCAGCCAAGATAATCGAGGGGGATTCTATGGCTACACCTTC. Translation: CASSQDNRGGFYGYTF.

DNA of the CDR3: TGTGCCATCAGCAATGACGGAGCTGGAAACACCATATATTTT. It codes for CAISNDGAGNTIYF. V and J are TRBV10-3 and TRBJ1-3, with unresolved D. The CDR3 is made up of 14 amino acids. The V end was cut by 6 bases, the J end by 2 bases, with 11 bases between. Germline assignment: CDR1 ENHRY and CDR2 SYGVKD.

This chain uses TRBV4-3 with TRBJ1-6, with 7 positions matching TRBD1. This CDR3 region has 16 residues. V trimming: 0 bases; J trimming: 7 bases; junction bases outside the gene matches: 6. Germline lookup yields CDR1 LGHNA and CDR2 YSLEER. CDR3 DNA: TGCGCCAGCAGCCAAGATGCGGAGACAGGGAATTCACCCCTCCACTTT. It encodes CASSQDAETGNSPLHF.

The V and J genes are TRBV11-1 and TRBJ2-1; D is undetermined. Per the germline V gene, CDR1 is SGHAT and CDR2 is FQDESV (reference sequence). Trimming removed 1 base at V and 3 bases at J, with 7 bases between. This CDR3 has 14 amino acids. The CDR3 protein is CASSLVAVYNEQFF. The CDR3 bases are TGTGCCAGCAGCTTAGTGGCAGTCTACAATGAGCAGTTCTTC.

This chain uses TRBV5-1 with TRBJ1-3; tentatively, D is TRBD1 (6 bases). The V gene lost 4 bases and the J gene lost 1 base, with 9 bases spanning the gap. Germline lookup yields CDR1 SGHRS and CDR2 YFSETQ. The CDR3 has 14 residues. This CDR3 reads CASSTTGSGNTIYF. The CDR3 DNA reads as TGCGCCAGCAGCACTACAGGGTCTGGAAACACCATATATTTT.

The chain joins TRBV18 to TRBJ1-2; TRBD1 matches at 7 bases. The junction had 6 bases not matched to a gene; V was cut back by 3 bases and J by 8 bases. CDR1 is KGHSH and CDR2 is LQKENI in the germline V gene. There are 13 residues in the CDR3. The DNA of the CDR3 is TGTGCCAGCTCACCTGAACAGGGGAACGGCTACACCTTC. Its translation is CASSPEQGNGYTF.

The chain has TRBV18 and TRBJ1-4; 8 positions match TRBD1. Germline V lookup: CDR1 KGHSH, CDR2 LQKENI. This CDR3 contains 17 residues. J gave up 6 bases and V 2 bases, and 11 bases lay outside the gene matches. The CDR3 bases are TGTGCCAGCTCACCAGCCCCCGGGGGACAGGATGATGAAAAACTGTTTTTT. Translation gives CASSPAPGGQDDEKLFF.

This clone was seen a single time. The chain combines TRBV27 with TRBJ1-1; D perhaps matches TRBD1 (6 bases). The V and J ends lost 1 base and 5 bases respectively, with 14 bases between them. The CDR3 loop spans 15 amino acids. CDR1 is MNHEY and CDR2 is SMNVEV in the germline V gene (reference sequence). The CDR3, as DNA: TGTGCCAGCAGTTTATTCAAGGGGGGGCTGACTGAAGCTTTCTTT. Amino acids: CASSLFKGGLTEAFF.

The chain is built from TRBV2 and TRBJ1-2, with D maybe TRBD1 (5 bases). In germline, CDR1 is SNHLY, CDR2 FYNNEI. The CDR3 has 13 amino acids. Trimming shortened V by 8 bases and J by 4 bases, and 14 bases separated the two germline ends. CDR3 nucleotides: TGTGCCAGCGAAGATGACAGCAGCTATGGCTACACCTTC. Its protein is CASEDDSSYGYTF.

The CDR3 nucleotides are TGTGCCAGCAGCGTAGGTGATTGGGGGCGGAACACTGAAGCTTTCTTT. Its translation is CASSVGDWGRNTEAFF. The rearrangement uses TRBV9 and TRBJ1-1, with a weak D call TRBD1 (6 bases). Trimming cost V 0 bases and J 1 base, with 13 bases left between them. This CDR3 spans 16 amino acids. Germline CDR1 reads SGDLS; CDR2 reads YYNGEE.

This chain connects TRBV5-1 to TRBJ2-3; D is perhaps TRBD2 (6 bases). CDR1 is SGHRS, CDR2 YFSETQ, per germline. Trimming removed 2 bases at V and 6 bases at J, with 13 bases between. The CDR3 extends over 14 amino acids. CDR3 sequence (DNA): TGCGCCAGCAGCTTATCGGGGGACGAGGATACGCAGTATTTT. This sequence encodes CASSLSGDEDTQYF.

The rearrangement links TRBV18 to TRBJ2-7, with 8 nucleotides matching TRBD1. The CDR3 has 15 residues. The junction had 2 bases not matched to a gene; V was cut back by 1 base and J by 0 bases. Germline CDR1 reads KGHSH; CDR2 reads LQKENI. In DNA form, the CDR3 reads TGTGCCAGCTCACCACGGGACAGGAGCTCCTACGAGCAGTACTTC. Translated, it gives CASSPRDRSSYEQYF.

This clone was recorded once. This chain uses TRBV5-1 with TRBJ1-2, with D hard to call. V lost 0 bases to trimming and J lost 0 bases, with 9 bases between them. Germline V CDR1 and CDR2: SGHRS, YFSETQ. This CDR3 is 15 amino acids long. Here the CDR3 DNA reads TGCGCCAGCAGCTTGGAAGCTTTCGCTAACTATGGCTACACCTTC. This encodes CASSLEAFANYGYTF. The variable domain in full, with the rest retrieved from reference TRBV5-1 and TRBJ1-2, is KAGVTQTPRYLIKTRGQQVTLSCSPISGHRSVSWYQQTPGQGLQFLFEYFSETQRNKGNFPGRFSGRQFSNSRSEMNVSTLELGDSALYLCASSLEAFANYGYTFGSGTRLTVV.

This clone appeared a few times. CDR3 nucleotides: TGTGCCTGGAGTTTAGTCGCGGCAGCACCCCACTTT. This gives the protein CAWSLVAAAPHF. The rearrangement uses TRBV30 and TRBJ1-6; no firm D call. Trimming cost V 2 bases and J 18 bases, with 17 bases left between them. This CDR3 is 12 amino acids long. Looked up from germline, CDR1 is GTSNPN and CDR2 is SVGIG (reference sequence).

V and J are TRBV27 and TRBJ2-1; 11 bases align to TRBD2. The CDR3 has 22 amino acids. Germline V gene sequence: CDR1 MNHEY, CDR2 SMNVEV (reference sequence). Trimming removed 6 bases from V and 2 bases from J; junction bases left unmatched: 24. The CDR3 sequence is CASSNWENNFGLAGNTYNEQFF. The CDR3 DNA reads TGTGCCAGCAGCAATTGGGAAAATAACTTCGGACTAGCGGGTAATACCTACAATGAGCAGTTCTTC.